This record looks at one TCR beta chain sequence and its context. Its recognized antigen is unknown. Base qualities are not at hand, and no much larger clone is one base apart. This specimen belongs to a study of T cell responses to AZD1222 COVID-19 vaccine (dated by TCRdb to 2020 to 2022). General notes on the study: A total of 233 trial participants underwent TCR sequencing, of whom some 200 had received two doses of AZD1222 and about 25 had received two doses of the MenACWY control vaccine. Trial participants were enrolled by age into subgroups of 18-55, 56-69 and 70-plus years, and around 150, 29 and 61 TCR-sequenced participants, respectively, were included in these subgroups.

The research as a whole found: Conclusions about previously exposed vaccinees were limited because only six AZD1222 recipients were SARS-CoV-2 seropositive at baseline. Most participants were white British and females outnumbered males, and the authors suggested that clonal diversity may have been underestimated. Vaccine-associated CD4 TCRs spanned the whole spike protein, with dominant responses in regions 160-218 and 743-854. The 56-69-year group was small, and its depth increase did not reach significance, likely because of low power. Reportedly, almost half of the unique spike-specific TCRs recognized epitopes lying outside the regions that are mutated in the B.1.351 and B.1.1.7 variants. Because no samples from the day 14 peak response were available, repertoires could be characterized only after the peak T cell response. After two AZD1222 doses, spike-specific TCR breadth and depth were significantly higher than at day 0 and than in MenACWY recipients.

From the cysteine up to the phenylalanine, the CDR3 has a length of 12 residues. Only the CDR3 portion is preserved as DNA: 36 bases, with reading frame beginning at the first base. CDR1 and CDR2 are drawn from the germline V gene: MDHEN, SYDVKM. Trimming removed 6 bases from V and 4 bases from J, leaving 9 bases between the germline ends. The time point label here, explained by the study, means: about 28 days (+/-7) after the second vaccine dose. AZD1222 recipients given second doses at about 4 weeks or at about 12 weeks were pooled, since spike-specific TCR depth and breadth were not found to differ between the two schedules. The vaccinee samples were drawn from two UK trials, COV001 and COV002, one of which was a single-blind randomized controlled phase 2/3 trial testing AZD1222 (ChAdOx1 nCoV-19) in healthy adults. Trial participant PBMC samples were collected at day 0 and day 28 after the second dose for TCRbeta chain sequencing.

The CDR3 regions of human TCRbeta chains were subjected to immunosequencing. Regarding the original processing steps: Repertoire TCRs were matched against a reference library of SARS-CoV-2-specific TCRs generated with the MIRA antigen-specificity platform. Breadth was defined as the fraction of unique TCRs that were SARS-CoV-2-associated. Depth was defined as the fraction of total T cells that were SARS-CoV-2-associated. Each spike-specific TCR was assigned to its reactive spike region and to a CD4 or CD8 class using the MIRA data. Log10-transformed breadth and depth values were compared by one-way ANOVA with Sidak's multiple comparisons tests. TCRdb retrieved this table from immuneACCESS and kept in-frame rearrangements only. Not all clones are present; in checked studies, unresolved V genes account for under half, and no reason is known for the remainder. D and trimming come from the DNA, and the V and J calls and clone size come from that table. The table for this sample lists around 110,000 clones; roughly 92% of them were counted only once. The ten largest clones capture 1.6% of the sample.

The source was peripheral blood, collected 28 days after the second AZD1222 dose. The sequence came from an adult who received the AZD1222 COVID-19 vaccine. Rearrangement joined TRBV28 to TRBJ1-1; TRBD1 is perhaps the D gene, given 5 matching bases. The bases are TGTGCCAGCAGGTCGGGGGGCACTGAAGCTTTCTTT. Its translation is CASRSGGTEAFF.